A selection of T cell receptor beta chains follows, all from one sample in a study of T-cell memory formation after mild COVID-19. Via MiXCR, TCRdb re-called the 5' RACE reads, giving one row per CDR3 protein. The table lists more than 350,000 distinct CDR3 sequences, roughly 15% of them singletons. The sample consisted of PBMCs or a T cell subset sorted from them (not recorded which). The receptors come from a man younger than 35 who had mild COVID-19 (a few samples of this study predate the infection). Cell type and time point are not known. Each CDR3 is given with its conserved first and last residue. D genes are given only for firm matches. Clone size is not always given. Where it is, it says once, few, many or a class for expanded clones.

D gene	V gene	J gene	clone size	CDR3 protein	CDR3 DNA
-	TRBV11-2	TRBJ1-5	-	CASSFTGYQPQHF	TGTGCCAGCAGCTTCACAGGGTACCAGCCCCAGCATTTT
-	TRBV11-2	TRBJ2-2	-	CASSLAGPGELFF	TGTGCCAGCAGCTTAGCAGGCCCCGGGGAGCTGTTTTTT
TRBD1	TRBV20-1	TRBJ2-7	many	CSATIPGQGYEQYF	TGCAGTGCAACCATCCCGGGACAGGGCTACGAGCAGTACTTC
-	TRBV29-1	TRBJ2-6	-	CSVDLLDGGAFSGANVLTF	TGCAGCGTTGACCTGCTAGATGGGGGAGCCTTCTCTGGGGCCAACGTCCTGACTTTC
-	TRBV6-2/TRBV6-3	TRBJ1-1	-	CASKGTFRTEAFF	TGTGCCAGCAAGGGGACCTTTAGGACTGAAGCTTTCTTT
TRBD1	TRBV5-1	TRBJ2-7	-	CASSEGAFHEQYF	TGCGCCAGCAGCGAGGGGGCCTTCCACGAGCAGTACTTC
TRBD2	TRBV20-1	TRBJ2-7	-	CSATGGPFEQYF	TGCAGTGCTACGGGGGGTCCGTTCGAGCAGTACTTC
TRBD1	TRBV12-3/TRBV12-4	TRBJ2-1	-	CASSQDRVFYNEQFF	TGTGCCAGCAGTCAAGACAGGGTCTTCTACAATGAGCAGTTCTTC
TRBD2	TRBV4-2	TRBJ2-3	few	CASSPREVAGGTDTQYF	TGTGCCAGCAGTCCACGGGAGGTAGCGGGGGGCACAGATACGCAGTATTTT
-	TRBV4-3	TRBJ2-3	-	CASSQAGGDTDTQYF	TGCGCCAGCAGCCAGGCAGGGGGGGACACAGATACGCAGTATTTT
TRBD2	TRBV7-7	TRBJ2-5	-	CASRPTSGGEETQYF	TGTGCTAGCAGACCGACTAGCGGGGGGGAGGAGACCCAGTACTTC
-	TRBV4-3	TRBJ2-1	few	CASSQEQWRGEQFF	TGCGCCAGCAGCCAAGAGCAGTGGAGGGGCGAGCAGTTCTTC
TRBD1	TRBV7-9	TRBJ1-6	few	CASSWTGPGDSPLHF	TGTGCCAGCAGCTGGACAGGGCCTGGGGATTCACCCCTCCACTTT
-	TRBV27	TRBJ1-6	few	CASSLVWAGYNSPLHF	TGTGCCAGCAGTTTGGTCTGGGCGGGTTATAATTCACCCCTCCACTTT
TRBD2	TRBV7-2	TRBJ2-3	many	CASSWTSGGTDTQYF	TGTGCCAGCAGCTGGACTAGCGGGGGTACAGATACGCAGTATTTT
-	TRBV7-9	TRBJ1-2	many	CASSLGTSLNGYTF	TGTGCCAGCAGCTTAGGGACTTCGTTAAATGGCTACACCTTC
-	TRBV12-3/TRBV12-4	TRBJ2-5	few	CASRFQGRETQYF	TGTGCCAGCAGATTCCAGGGGAGGGAGACCCAGTACTTC
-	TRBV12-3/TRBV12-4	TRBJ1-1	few	CASSFVGGGTEAFF	TGTGCCAGCAGTTTCGTGGGGGGTGGGACTGAAGCTTTCTTT
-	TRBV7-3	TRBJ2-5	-	CASSLMGASETQYF	TGTGCCAGCAGCTTAATGGGGGCCTCGGAGACCCAGTACTTC
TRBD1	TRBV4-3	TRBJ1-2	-	CASSPSGTGGWYGYTF	TGCGCCAGCAGCCCATCCGGGACAGGGGGTTGGTATGGCTACACCTTC
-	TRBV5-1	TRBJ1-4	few	CASSFLTGINEKLFF	TGCGCCAGCAGCTTCTTGACGGGAATAAATGAAAAACTGTTTTTT
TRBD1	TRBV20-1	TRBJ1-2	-	CSTSRGLLYGYTF	TGCAGTACCTCAAGGGGGCTCCTCTATGGCTACACCTTC
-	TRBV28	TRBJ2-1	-	CASSPLSTYNEQFF	TGTGCCAGCAGCCCCTTGTCTACCTACAATGAGCAGTTCTTC
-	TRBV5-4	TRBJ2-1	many	CASSLSQRSYNEQFF	TGTGCCAGCAGCTTGAGCCAGCGGTCCTACAATGAGCAGTTCTTC
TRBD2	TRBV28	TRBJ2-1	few	CASSSPSGASSYNEQFF	TGTGCCAGCAGTTCGCCTAGCGGGGCTAGCTCCTACAATGAGCAGTTCTTC
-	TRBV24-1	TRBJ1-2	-	CATSDFRVNNYGYTF	TGTGCCACCAGTGATTTCCGGGTCAATAACTATGGCTACACCTTC
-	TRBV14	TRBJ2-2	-	CASSQDRGGDTGELFF	TGTGCCAGCAGCCAAGATCGAGGGGGGGACACCGGGGAGCTGTTTTTT
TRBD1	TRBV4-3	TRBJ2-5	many	CASSQEGPPTGGWETQYF	TGCGCCAGCAGCCAAGAAGGGCCCCCGACAGGGGGCTGGGAGACCCAGTACTTC
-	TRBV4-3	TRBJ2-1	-	CASSQVKGNNEQFF	TGCGCCAGCAGCCAAGTTAAGGGGAACAATGAGCAGTTCTTC
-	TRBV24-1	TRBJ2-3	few	CATSEGQASTDTQYF	TGTGCCACCAGTGAGGGACAAGCTAGCACAGATACGCAGTATTTT
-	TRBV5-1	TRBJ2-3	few	CASSLVALSTDTQYF	TGCGCCAGCAGCTTGGTTGCTCTGAGCACAGATACGCAGTATTTT
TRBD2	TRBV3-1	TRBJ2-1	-	CASSLRGGGAIEQFF	TGTGCCAGCAGCCTAAGAGGCGGGGGGGCAATTGAGCAGTTCTTC
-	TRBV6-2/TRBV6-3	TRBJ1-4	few	CASSYPGRGGGVKLFF	TGTGCCAGCAGTTACCCAGGAAGGGGAGGAGGGGTGAAACTGTTTTTT
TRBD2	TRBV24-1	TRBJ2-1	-	CATSDPGGGKWFF	TGTGCCACCAGTGATCCCGGGGGGGGAAAGTGGTTCTTC
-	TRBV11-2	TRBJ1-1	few	CASSGNRNTEAFF	TGTGCCAGCAGCGGAAACAGGAACACTGAAGCTTTCTTT
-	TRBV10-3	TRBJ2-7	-	CAITETGTPGEQYF	TGTGCCATCACGGAAACCGGCACCCCGGGCGAGCAGTACTTC
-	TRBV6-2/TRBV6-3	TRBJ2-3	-	CASSITPTDTQYF	TGTGCCAGCAGTATTACACCCACAGATACGCAGTATTTT
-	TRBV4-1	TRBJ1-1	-	CASSQSAGVGPRFF	TGCGCCAGCAGCCAATCTGCAGGCGTGGGTCCGCGTTTCTTT
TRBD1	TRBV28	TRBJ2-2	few	CATQDRVGTGELFF	TGTGCCACCCAAGACAGGGTAGGCACCGGGGAGCTGTTTTTT
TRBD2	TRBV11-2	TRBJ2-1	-	CASSFRPGGNNEQFF	TGTGCCAGCAGCTTCCGGCCGGGGGGGAACAATGAGCAGTTCTTC
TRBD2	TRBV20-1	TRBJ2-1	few	CSALGLGNEQFF	TGCAGTGCCCTAGGACTAGGTAATGAGCAGTTCTTC
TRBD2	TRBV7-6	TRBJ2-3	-	CASSERGARDTQYF	TGTGCCAGCAGTGAGCGGGGGGCCCGCGATACGCAGTATTTT
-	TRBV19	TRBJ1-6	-	CASRTRINSPLHF	TGTGCCAGCCGAACACGGATTAATTCACCCCTCCACTTT
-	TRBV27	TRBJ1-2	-	CASSLLRGYTF	TGTGCCAGCAGTTTATTGCGGGGCTACACCTTC
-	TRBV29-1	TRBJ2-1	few	CSVVVDNEQFF	TGCAGCGTTGTAGTTGACAATGAGCAGTTCTTC
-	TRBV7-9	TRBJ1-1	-	CASSLIVAGAYSEAFF	TGTGCCAGCAGCTTAATCGTCGCAGGGGCTTATTCTGAAGCTTTCTTT
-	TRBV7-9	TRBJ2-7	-	CASSSTRDYEQYF	TGTGCCAGCAGCTCAACCCGGGACTACGAGCAGTACTTC
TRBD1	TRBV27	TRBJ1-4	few	CASSPRGQVINEKLFF	TGTGCCAGCAGTCCTCGAGGACAGGTTATCAATGAAAAACTGTTTTTT
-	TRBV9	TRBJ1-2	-	CASSPSSRGSDGYTF	TGTGCCAGCAGCCCGTCTTCGAGGGGGTCGGATGGCTACACCTTC
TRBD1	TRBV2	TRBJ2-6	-	CAIDRESSGANVLTF	TGTGCCATCGACAGGGAGAGCTCTGGGGCCAACGTCCTGACTTTC
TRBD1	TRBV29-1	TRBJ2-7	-	CSVGQGAGEQYF	TGCAGCGTTGGCCAGGGGGCAGGGGAGCAGTACTTC
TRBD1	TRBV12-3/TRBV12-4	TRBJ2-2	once	CASSMLRCCRDRGPVNIAGELFF	TGTGCCAGCAGTATGTTACGCTGCTGCCGGGACAGGGGACCAGTGAACATCGCCGGGGAGCTGTTTTTT
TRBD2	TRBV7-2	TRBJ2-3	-	CASSLGTSGGFTQYF	TGTGCCAGCAGCTTAGGGACTAGCGGGGGGTTTACGCAGTATTTT
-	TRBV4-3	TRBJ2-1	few	CASSQGTTDYNEQFF	TGCGCCAGCAGCCAAGGGACGACCGACTACAATGAGCAGTTCTTC
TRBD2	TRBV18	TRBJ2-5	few	CASSPAGRGTQYF	TGTGCCAGCTCACCGGCAGGGAGGGGGACCCAGTACTTC